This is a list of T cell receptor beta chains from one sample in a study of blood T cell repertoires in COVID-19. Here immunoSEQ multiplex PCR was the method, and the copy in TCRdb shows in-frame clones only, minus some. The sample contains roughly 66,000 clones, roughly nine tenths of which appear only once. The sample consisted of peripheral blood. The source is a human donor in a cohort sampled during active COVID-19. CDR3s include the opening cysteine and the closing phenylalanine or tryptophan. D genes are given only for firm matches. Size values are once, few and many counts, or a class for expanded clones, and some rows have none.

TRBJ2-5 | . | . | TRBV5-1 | TGCGCCAGCAGCTTGGCCGGGGTAGCGGTAGCCCAACAAGAGACCCAGTACTTC | CASSLAGVAVAQQETQYF
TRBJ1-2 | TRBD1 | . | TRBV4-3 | TGCGCCAGCAGCCAACAGCAGGGGGACTATGGCTACACCTTC | CASSQQQGDYGYTF
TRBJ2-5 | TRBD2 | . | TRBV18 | TGTGCCAGCTCACCACCTAGCGGGAGGATTGAGACCCAGTACTTC | CASSPPSGRIETQYF
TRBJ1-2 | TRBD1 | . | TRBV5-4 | TGTGCCAGCAGCGAGGGACAGGTGTACAACTATGGCTACACCTTC | CASSEGQVYNYGYTF
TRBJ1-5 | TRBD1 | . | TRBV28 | TGTGCCAGCCTTACCAGGACAGGGGGCGCGAGCAATCAGCCCCAGCATTTT | CASLTRTGGASNQPQHF
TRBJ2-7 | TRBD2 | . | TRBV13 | TGTGCCAGCAGCCCCCTCGGGACTAGCGCTTACGAGCAGTACTTC | CASSPLGTSAYEQYF
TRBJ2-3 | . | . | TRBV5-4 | TGTGCCAGCAGCTTGCTCAGTCAGGGGCCCACAGATACGCAGTATTTT | CASSLLSQGPTDTQYF
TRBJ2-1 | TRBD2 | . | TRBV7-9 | TGTGCCAGCAGCCTCCATAGCGGGGACAATGAGCAGTTCTTC | CASSLHSGDNEQFF
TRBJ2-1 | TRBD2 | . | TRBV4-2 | TGTGCCAGCAGCCCACCGGGACTAGCGAACTACAATGAGCAGTTCTTC | CASSPPGLANYNEQFF
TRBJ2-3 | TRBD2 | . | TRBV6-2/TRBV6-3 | TGTGCCAGCAGTCCCCGACTAGCGGGAGCTCGAGATACGCAGTATTTT | CASSPRLAGARDTQYF
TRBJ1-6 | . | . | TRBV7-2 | TGTGCCAGCAGCTTAGAACAGGGTTTAGATTCACCCCTCCACTTT | CASSLEQGLDSPLHF
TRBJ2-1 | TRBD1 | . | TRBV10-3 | TGTGCCATCAGCAACCGGGACAGGGGGCTTGGTGAGCAGTTCTTC | CAISNRDRGLGEQFF
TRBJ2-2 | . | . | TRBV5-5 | TGTGCCAGCAGCTTTGGTCCCCTGGCTAGAGACACCGGGGAGCTGTTTTTT | CASSFGPLARDTGELFF
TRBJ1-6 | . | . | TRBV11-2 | TGTGCCAGCAGCTTAGTTCCGGGTAATTCACCCCTCCACTTT | CASSLVPGNSPLHF
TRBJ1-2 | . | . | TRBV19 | TGTGCCAGTACCCGAGTGGGCAGTCCTAACTATGGCTACACCTTC | CASTRVGSPNYGYTF
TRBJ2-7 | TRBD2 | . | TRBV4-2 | TGTGCCAGCAGCCAAGATCTGATTAGCGGGGGACCTAAGAGCTCCTACGAGCAGTACTTC | CASSQDLISGGPKSSYEQYF
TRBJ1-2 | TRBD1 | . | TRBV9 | TGTGCCAGCAGCGTAGCTTTTGGGACAGGGAGCCGCTACACCTTC | CASSVAFGTGSRYTF
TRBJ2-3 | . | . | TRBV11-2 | TGTGCCAGCAGCCCGCGGACACTCAGCACAGATACGCAGTATTTT | CASSPRTLSTDTQYF
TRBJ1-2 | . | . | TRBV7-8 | TGTGCCAGCAGCGTGGACAGCATGTACTATGGCTACACCTTC | CASSVDSMYYGYTF
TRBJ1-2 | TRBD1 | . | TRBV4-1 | TGCGCCAGCAGCCAAGTACAGAGGGACAGGGGGATCTATGGCTACACCTTC | CASSQVQRDRGIYGYTF
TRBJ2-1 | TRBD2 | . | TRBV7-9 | TGTGCCAGCAGCCCAGGGACTACCTCCTCCTACAATGAGCAGTTCTTC | CASSPGTTSSYNEQFF
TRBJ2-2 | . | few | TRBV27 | TGTGCCAGCAGTTTATCGACCGGTCGAGGGAGGCCCAACACCGGGGAGCTGTTTTTT | CASSLSTGRGRPNTGELFF
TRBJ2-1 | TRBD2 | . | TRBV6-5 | TGTGCCAGCACTCGACTAGCGGGGGGGCACAATGAGCAGTTCTTC | CASTRLAGGHNEQFF
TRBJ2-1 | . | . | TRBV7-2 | TGTGCCAGCAGCTTAGAGGGGGGGCAGACTAAGGGTTTCTTC | CASSLEGGQTKGFF
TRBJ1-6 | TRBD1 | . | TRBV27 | TGTGCCAGCAGTCCAAGACAGGGGTCCTATAATTCACCCCTCCACTTT | CASSPRQGSYNSPLHF
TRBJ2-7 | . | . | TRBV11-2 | TGTGCCAGCAGCAGAGCCCTCAACTCCTACGAGCAGTACTTC | CASSRALNSYEQYF
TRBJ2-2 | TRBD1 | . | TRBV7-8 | TGTGCCAGCAGCCTAGACAGGGGGAACACCGGGGAGCTGTTTTTT | CASSLDRGNTGELFF
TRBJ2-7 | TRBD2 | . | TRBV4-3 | TGCGCCAGCAGCCTGGCCGGGGCGGGGGGTTACGAGCAGTACTTC | CASSLAGAGGYEQYF
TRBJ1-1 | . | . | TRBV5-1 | TGCGCCAGCAGCTTGCAGAGACAGGCGACTGAAGCTTTCTTT | CASSLQRQATEAFF
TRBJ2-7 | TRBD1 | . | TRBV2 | TGTGCCAGCAGTGATCATAGGGCAGGGGGCGGCGAGCAGTACTTC | CASSDHRAGGGEQYF
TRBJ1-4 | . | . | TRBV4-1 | TGCGCCAGCAGCCTCGGGACGGAGGGGCAACTGTTTTTT | CASSLGTEGQLFF
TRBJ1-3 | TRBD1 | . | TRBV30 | TGTGCCTGGAGTCCCCCAGGGGGGTCTAGAAACACCATATATTTT | CAWSPPGGSRNTIYF
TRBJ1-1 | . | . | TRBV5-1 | TGCGCCAGCAGCTCCTACGACAGTGACACTGAAGCTTTCTTT | CASSSYDSDTEAFF
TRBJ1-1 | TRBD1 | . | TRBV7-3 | TGTGCCAGCAGCTTAAATAGCCCCGGGACAGGGGGAGCTGAAGCTTTCTTT | CASSLNSPGTGGAEAFF
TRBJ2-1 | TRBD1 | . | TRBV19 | TGTGCCAGTCGCCCCGGGACAGGGGGCCAAAATGAGCAGTTCTTC | CASRPGTGGQNEQFF
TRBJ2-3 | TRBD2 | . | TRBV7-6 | TGTGCCAGCAGCTCTGTGGGACTAGCGGGAGAGGGATCCACAGATACGCAGTATTTT | CASSSVGLAGEGSTDTQYF
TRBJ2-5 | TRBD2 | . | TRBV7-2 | TGTGCCAGCAGACCGGGAGGCCAAGAGACCCAGTACTTC | CASRPGGQETQYF
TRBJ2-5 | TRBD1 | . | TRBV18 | TGTGCCAGCTCACCCCTGCCAGGGGGTGAGACCCAGTACTTC | CASSPLPGGETQYF
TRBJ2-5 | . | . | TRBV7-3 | TGTGCCAGCAGCTTTCAGGCGGGCTTCCAAGAGACCCAGTACTTC | CASSFQAGFQETQYF
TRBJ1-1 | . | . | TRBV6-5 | TGTGCCAGCAGTTCGCCAGCAGGGTCCACTGAAGCTTTCTTT | CASSSPAGSTEAFF
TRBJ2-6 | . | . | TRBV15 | TGTGCCACCAGCAGAGATGGTGCACTTGGGGCCAACGTCCTGACTTTC | CATSRDGALGANVLTF
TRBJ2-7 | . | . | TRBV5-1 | TGCGCCAGCAGCTTCCAGGTCCTGGGTGGGTACGAGCAGTACTTC | CASSFQVLGGYEQYF
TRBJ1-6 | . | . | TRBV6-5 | TGTGCCAGCAGTTACGATACATATAATTCACCCCTCCACTTT | CASSYDTYNSPLHF
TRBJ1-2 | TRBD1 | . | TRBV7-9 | TGTGCCAGCTCTTCCGGACAGGAAGCTTATAACTATGGCTACACCTTC | CASSSGQEAYNYGYTF
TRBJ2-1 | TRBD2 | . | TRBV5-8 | TGTGCCAGCAACGCTGGGGGAGCGGGGGTGGATGAGCAGTTCTTC | CASNAGGAGVDEQFF
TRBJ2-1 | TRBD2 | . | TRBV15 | TGTGCCACCAGCGGGACTAGCGGCTATGGGGAGCAGTTCTTC | CATSGTSGYGEQFF